The 24 T cell receptor beta chains listed next were all sequenced from one sample in a study of identical twins. MiXCR was run by TCRdb on the 5' RACE reads, yielding one entry per CDR3 protein. The data show 130,000 to 150,000 distinct CDR3 sequences, approximately 4% seen once. Sequenced material: memory T cells sorted from blood. The receptor set was obtained from a man in his late teens or twenties in good health.

This clonotype has at least ten counts. The chain employs TRBV7-2 and TRBJ1-2; 7 bases match TRBD1. This CDR3 region has 13 residues. Losses at the gene ends were 5 bases for V and 5 bases for J; bases not matched to a gene: 5. Germline-derived CDR1 and CDR2 are SGHTA and FQGNSA. This chain's CDR3 is CASSRGTEYGYTF. CDR3 coding DNA: TGTGCCAGCAGCCGCGGGACAGAGTATGGCTACACCTTC.

This clonotype came up many times. This rearrangement joins TRBV20-1 to TRBJ1-2; tentative D call: TRBD1 (5 bases). CDR1 and CDR2 from the germline V gene are DFQATT and SNEGSKA (reference sequence). The length of the CDR3 is 12 residues. Trimming shortened V by 3 bases and J by 7 bases, and 12 bases separated the two germline ends. CDR3 loop: CSASRQGGGYTF. CDR3 nucleotides: TGCAGTGCTAGTCGGCAGGGTGGTGGCTACACCTTC.

This clonotype occurred a few times. V and J are TRBV5-1 and TRBJ2-7; D uncertain. In germline, CDR1 is SGHRS, CDR2 YFSETQ. There are 14 residues in the CDR3. V was cut by 2 bases and J by 3 bases, with 12 bases left in between. CDR3 coding DNA: TGCGCCAGCAGCTTTGGCCACGGCTTCTACGAGCAGTACTTC. This encodes CASSFGHGFYEQYF.

This clonotype showed up many times. The chain links TRBV5-5 to TRBJ2-1; the D gene is possibly TRBD2 (6 bases). V was shortened by 5 bases and J by 1 base, with 13 bases between the two germline ends. Germline V CDR1 and CDR2: SGHKS, YYEKEE (reference sequence). There are 15 residues in the CDR3. The CDR3 DNA reads TGTGCCAGCAGTCCTCGGGAGCGGTCCTACAATGAGCAGTTCTTC. This codes for CASSPRERSYNEQFF.

This clonotype was detected ten times or more. The genes are TRBV10-3 and TRBJ2-1; 16 nucleotides match TRBD2. V lost 3 bases, J lost 7 bases, and 6 bases stayed unmatched. Germline CDR1 is ENHRY and CDR2 is SYGVKD. This CDR3 has 17 amino acids. CDR3: CAISEGGTSGRGNEQFF. For the CDR3, the DNA is TGTGCCATCAGTGAAGGTGGGACTAGCGGGAGGGGGAATGAGCAGTTCTTC.

Many counts were recorded for this clonotype. The chain recombines TRBV27 with TRBJ2-3, with D perhaps matching TRBD2 (5 bases). The CDR3 sequence is 12 residues long. V lost 5 bases, J lost 5 bases, and 8 bases lay in between. The germline gives CDR1 MNHEY, CDR2 SMNVEV (reference sequence). The CDR3 DNA reads TGTGCCAGCAGTGCCACTAGAGATACGCAGTATTTT. It translates to CASSATRDTQYF.

This clonotype was recorded at least ten times. The rearrangement uses TRBV4-2 and TRBJ1-2; 9 bases fit TRBD1. The V gene's germline CDR1 is LGHNA and CDR2 YNFKEQ. The CDR3 is 18 residues long. V shed 4 bases and J 0 bases; nucleotides not matched to a gene: 12. The CDR3 DNA is TGTGCCAGCAGCCCACAGCCGGGACAGGGCTCCTCTAACTATGGCTACACCTTC. It yields the protein CASSPQPGQGSSNYGYTF.

This clonotype showed up many times. The chain uses TRBV12-5 and TRBJ2-5; D is perhaps TRBD2 (5 bases). CDR1 and CDR2 (germline): LGHNT, FRNRAP. V lost 9 bases, J lost 7 bases, and 12 bases lay in between. The CDR3 spans 11 residues. CDR3 protein: CASAGVGTQYF. As DNA, the CDR3 is TGTGCTAGCGCGGGCGTTGGGACCCAGTACTTC.

The chain joins TRBV5-1 to TRBJ1-5; 9 nucleotides agree with TRBD1. The CDR3 spans 15 residues. V shed 6 bases and J 1 base; nucleotides not matched to a gene: 5. Germline loops: CDR1 SGHRS, CDR2 YFSETQ. CDR3 bases: TGCGCCAGCAAACCGGACAGGGGAAGCAATCAGCCCCAGCATTTT. This gives the protein CASKPDRGSNQPQHF.

The V gene is TRBV3-1, the J gene TRBJ2-1; no reliable D call. Germline lookup yields CDR1 LGHDT and CDR2 YNNKEL (reference sequence). V was clipped by 0 bases and J by 13 bases, with 16 bases between them. CDR3 length: 14 amino acids. The chain's CDR3 is CASSQDTHQTTQFF. The CDR3, as DNA: TGTGCCAGCAGCCAAGATACCCACCAAACCACCCAGTTCTTC.

This clonotype appeared many times. The V call is TRBV11-2, the J call TRBJ2-2; 10 positions match TRBD2. J lost 6 bases, V lost 2 bases, and 12 bases had no gene match. The CDR3 spans 18 residues. In germline, CDR1 is SGHAT, CDR2 FQNNGV. CDR3 nucleotides: TGTGCCAGCAGCTTATACCCCGCTAGCGGGAGTAGTCCCGGGGAGCTGTTTTTT. It yields the protein CASSLYPASGSSPGELFF.

The chain links TRBV18 to TRBJ1-6, with 7 bases aligning to TRBD1. Germline CDR1 KGHSH, CDR2 LQKENI. V dropped 2 bases and J dropped 8; count of bases not matched to a gene: 0. This CDR3 contains 13 residues. DNA of the CDR3: TGTGCCAGCTCACCAGGGACAGATTCACCCCTCCACTTT. It codes for CASSPGTDSPLHF.

The genes are TRBV12-3 or TRBV12-4 and TRBJ2-6, with 7 bases aligning to TRBD2. The V segment lost 8 bases and the J segment 0 bases; nucleotides outside the gene matches: 4. There are 15 residues in the CDR3. CDR3 sequence reads: CASQSGGSGANVLTF. CDR3 coding DNA: TGTGCCAGCCAATCGGGGGGCTCTGGGGCCAACGTCCTGACTTTC.

This clonotype was seen ten or more times. This chain links TRBV25-1 with TRBJ2-5; perhaps D is TRBD1 or TRBD2 (5 bases each). The CDR3 has 15 amino acids. Germline V gene data show CDR1 as MGHDK and CDR2 as SYGVNS. V lost 1 base to trimming and J lost 7 bases, with 16 bases between them. The CDR3, as DNA: TGTGCCAGCAGTGAATTATCCGGGCGTGGGGGGACCCAGTACTTC. It codes for CASSELSGRGGTQYF.

This clonotype has at least ten counts. V usage is TRBV5-1 and J usage is TRBJ2-2, with 11 nucleotides matching TRBD2. The CDR3 extends over 17 amino acids. Trimming took 4 bases from V and 5 from J; bases not matched to a gene: 10. Germline loops: CDR1 SGHRS, CDR2 YFSETQ. CDR3 protein: CASSELLAGARTGELFF. The CDR3 DNA sequence: TGCGCCAGCAGCGAGCTACTAGCGGGAGCGAGGACCGGGGAGCTGTTTTTT.

This clonotype was detected many times. The chain links TRBV19 to TRBJ2-3; 12 positions agree with TRBD2. The germline V gene encodes CDR1 LNHDA and CDR2 SQIVND (reference sequence). V gave up 5 bases and J gave up 6 bases; unmatched junction bases: 6. The CDR3 is 15 amino acids. The CDR3 here is CASSSRLAGVDTQYF. DNA of the CDR3: TGTGCCAGTAGTTCCCGACTAGCGGGAGTGGATACGCAGTATTTT.

This clonotype was picked up many times. V gene TRBV27 combines with J gene TRBJ2-5; D is possibly TRBD2 (6 bases). CDR1 and CDR2 from the germline V gene are MNHEY and SMNVEV (reference sequence). CDR3 size: 17 residues. Between the trimmed V and J ends, which lost 0 bases and 2 bases, there was a span of 16 bases. CDR3 sequence reads: CASSLSGGRVGQETQYF. CDR3 in DNA: TGTGCCAGCAGTTTATCGGGAGGCAGGGTGGGGCAAGAGACCCAGTACTTC.

This clonotype appeared many times. V usage is TRBV5-1 and J usage is TRBJ2-2; D unresolved. This CDR3 has 15 residues. The ends were cut back, 7 bases at V and 3 bases at J, with 16 bases in the middle. The germline V gene has CDR1 SGHRS and CDR2 YFSETQ. CDR3 protein: CASQDDHKYTGELFF. The CDR3 bases are TGCGCCAGCCAAGATGACCATAAGTACACCGGGGAGCTGTTTTTT.

This clonotype was observed at least ten times. This chain uses TRBV29-1 with TRBJ1-1; D is perhaps TRBD1 (5 bases). V lost 8 bases and J lost 8, with 18 bases in between. The CDR3 has 12 amino acids. Germline loops: CDR1 SQVTM, CDR2 ANQGSEA. This CDR3 reads CSSTLGGTEAFF. The CDR3 nucleotides are TGCAGCTCAACTTTAGGTGGGACCGAAGCTTTCTTT.

This clonotype was seen repeatedly, ten times or more. The rearrangement uses TRBV6-4 and TRBJ2-3; D not certain. From germline, CDR1 is MRHNA and CDR2 SNTAGT. Trimming removed 3 bases at V and 3 bases at J, with 10 bases between. There are 14 residues in the CDR3. CDR3 loop: CASSEGSATDTQYF. The CDR3 DNA follows: TGTGCCAGCAGTGAGGGTAGTGCGACAGATACGCAGTATTTT.

This clonotype was seen repeatedly, ten times or more. The chain has TRBV5-5 and TRBJ2-5; 7 nucleotides line up with TRBD1. CDR3 length equals 15 residues. The trim removed 9 bases at V and 5 bases at J, leaving 16 bases unmatched. The V gene's germline CDR1 is SGHKS and CDR2 YYEKEE (reference sequence). CDR3 protein: CATGETGALRETQYF. CDR3 nucleotide sequence: TGTGCCACCGGAGAAACAGGGGCGCTTCGGGAGACCCAGTACTTC.

This clonotype was recorded at least ten times. This rearrangement joins TRBV28 to TRBJ1-2; 9 bases line up with TRBD1. Germline loops: CDR1 MDHEN, CDR2 SYDVKM. After removal of 5 bases from V and 1 base from J, the junction contained 5 bases not matched to a gene. This CDR3 has 15 residues. The chain's CDR3 is CASSTGQGINYGYTF. CDR3 bases: TGTGCCAGCAGTACGGGACAGGGTATTAACTATGGCTACACCTTC.

This clonotype was seen ten or more times. The V gene is TRBV6-5, the J gene TRBJ2-6; a weak D match, TRBD2 (5 bases). This CDR3 has 15 amino acids. Germline CDR1 MNHEY, CDR2 SVGAGI. Trimming took off 5 bases at V and 1 base at J, with 9 bases between the two ends. CDR3 DNA: TGTGCCAGCAGTCACGGGGAGTCTGGGGCCAACGTCCTGACTTTC. Its translation is CASSHGESGANVLTF.

This clonotype occurred many times. V and J are TRBV14 and TRBJ2-6, with D perhaps assigned TRBD1 or TRBD2 (5 bases each). Germline-derived CDR1 and CDR2 are SGHDN and FVKESK. The CDR3 has 18 residues. The V and J ends lost 6 bases and 0 bases respectively, with 18 bases between them. In DNA, the CDR3 is TGTGCCAGCAGGAAGTTTAGGGGACGTCGCTCTGGGGCCAACGTCCTGACTTTC. Protein: CASRKFRGRRSGANVLTF.